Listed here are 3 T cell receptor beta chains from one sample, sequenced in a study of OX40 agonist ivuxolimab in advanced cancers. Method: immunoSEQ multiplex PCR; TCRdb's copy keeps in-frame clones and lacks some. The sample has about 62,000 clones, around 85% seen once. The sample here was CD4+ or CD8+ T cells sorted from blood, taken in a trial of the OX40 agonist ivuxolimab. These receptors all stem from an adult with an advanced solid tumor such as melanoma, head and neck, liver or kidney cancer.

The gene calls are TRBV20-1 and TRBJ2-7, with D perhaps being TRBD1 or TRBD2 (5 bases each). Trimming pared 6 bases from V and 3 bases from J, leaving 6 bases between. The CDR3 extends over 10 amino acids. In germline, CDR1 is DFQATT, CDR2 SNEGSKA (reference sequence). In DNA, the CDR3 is TGCAGTGCGGGGGACTACGAGCAGTACTTC. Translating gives CSAGDYEQYF.

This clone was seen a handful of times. The CDR3 reads CSVGRDGRGGYTF. The CDR3 DNA reads as TGCAGCGTTGGCCGGGACGGCCGAGGAGGCTACACCTTC. This chain links TRBV29-1 with TRBJ1-2; perhaps TRBD1 as D (5 bases). Deletions cut 4 bases from V and 8 bases from J, with 17 bases between. Germline lookup yields CDR1 SQVTM and CDR2 ANQGSEA. This CDR3 is 13 amino acids long.

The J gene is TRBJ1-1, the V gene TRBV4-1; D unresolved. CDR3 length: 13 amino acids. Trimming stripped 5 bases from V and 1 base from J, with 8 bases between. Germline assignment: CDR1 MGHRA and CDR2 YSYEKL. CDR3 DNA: TGCGCCAGCAGCAGAACAGAGAACACTGAAGCTTTCTTT. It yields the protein CASSRTENTEAFF.